The source of this T cell receptor (beta chain) is a study of blood T cell repertoires in COVID-19. On the study more broadly: COVID-19 samples, acute and convalescent, were from the United States, Italy and Spain.

The CDR3 consists of 13 residues. V was clipped by 3 bases and J by 7 bases, with 10 bases between them. Germline lookup yields CDR1 KGHSH and CDR2 LQKENI. In the authors' workflow: Reference gene primer amplification yielded estimated nucleated cell counts. Profiled with immunoSEQ multiplex PCR; TCRdb holds only in-frame clones, not every one. The DNA was the basis for D and trimming; V, J and clone size are from that table. The data contain 150,000 or so clones, approximately 80% of them singletons. Of note for this clone: Other DNA sequences of this sample code for an identical CDR3.

The receptor comes from a man between 60 and 75 years old with acute or convalescent COVID-19. Material: peripheral blood. This chain connects TRBV18 to TRBJ1-5; weak D call: TRBD1 (5 bases). CDR3 in amino acids: CASSPGGNQPQHF. CDR3 coding DNA: TGTGCCAGCTCACCCGGGGGGAACCAGCCCCAGCATTTT.